This TCR beta chain was profiled in a study of beta chain features in type 1 diabetes. Reverse transcribing all isolated RNA meant expressed TCRB transcripts were sequenced. The assay was immunoSEQ multiplex PCR, and TCRdb's table has in-frame clones only and misses some. The sample consists of 120,000 to 150,000 clones, about 13% of them appearing once. One heparinised draw, averaging about 116 mL, was taken per donor. The study, taken as a whole, reports: Whether HLA type influences TCRB rearrangement remained unresolved here. Moderate but significant shortening of TCRB CDR3s was recorded in all four CD4+ subsets from Type 1 diabetes patients.

The germline V gene encodes CDR1 SNHLY and CDR2 FYNNEI. This CDR3 region has 14 residues. Trimming removed 10 bases from V and 2 bases from J, with 16 bases in between. There are many counts of this clone. Antigen specificity is unknown. Sequencing used central memory CD4+ T cells from blood. The TCR sequence derives from a man between 18 and 29 years old with type 1 diabetes. The chain employs TRBV2 and TRBJ2-3; no firm D call. In DNA, the CDR3 is TGTGCCACTCTCAGAGAGCAGACCACAGATACGCAGTATTTT. Protein product: CATLREQTTDTQYF.